This T cell receptor beta chain was observed in a study of T-cell reconstitution after alpha-beta-depleted transplantation in children. This CDR3 region has 14 residues. Unmatched junction bases numbered 2, after V lost 0 bases and J lost 6 bases. Per germline, CDR1 ENHRY and CDR2 SYGVKD. Construction of the TCRbeta library involved unique molecular identifiers. TCRdb reprocessed the PCR reads with MiXCR, giving one entry per CDR3 protein. The sample has 380,000 or so distinct CDR3 sequences, 10% to 15% seen once; the top ten hold about 4%. The chain has TRBV10-3 and TRBJ1-5; 7 nucleotides line up with TRBD1. Sequences were derived from PBMCs, sampled from the stem cell graft. The origin of this receptor is a human donor who donated a stem cell graft to a child with Fanconi anemia. This chain's CDR3 is CAISESTGFQPQHF. CDR3 DNA sequence: TGTGCCATCAGTGAGTCGACAGGGTTTCAGCCCCAGCATTTT.